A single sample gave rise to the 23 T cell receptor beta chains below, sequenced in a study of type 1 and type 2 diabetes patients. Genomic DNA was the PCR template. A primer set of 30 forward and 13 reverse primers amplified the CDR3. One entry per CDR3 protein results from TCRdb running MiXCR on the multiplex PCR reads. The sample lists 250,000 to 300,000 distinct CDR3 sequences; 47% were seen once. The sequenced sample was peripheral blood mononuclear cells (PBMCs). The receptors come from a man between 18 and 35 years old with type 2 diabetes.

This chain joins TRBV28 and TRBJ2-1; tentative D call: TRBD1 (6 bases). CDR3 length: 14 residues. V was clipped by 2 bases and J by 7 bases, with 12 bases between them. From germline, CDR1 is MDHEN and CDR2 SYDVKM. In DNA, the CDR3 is TGTGCCAGCAGTTTAAGGCAGGGGAGAAATGAGCAGTTCTTC. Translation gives CASSLRQGRNEQFF.

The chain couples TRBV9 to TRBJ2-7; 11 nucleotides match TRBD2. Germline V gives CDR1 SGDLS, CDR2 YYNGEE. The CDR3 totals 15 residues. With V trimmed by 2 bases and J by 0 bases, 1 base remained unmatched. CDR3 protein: CASSVGLAASYEQYF. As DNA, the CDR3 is TGTGCCAGCAGCGTGGGACTAGCGGCCTCCTACGAGCAGTACTTC.

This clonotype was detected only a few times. The CDR3 DNA reads as TGTGCCAGCAGTTTGGATCCGGAGACCCAGTACTTC. Translation gives CASSLDPETQYF. The chain couples TRBV12-3 or TRBV12-4 to TRBJ2-5; no firm D call. The ends were cut back, 3 bases at V and 5 bases at J, with 7 bases in the middle. The CDR3 has 12 residues.

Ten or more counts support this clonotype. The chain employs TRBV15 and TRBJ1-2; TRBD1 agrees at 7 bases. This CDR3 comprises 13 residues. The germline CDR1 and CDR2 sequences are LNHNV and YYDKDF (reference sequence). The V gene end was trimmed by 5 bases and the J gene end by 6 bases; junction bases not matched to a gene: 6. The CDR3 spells CATSYDRVDGYTF. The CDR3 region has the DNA TGTGCCACCAGCTATGACAGGGTTGATGGCTACACCTTC.

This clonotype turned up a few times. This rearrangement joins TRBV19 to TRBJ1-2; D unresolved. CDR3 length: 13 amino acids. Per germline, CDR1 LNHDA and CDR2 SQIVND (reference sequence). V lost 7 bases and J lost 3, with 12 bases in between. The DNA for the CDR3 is TGTGCCAGTAAAAGACTGGAGGACTATGGCTACACCTTC. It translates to CASKRLEDYGYTF. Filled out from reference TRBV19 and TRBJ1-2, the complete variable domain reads DGGITQSPKYLFRKEGQNVTLSCEQNLNHDAMYWYRQDPGQGLRLIYYSQIVNDFQKGDIAEGYSVSREKKESFPLTVTSAQKNPTAFYLCASKRLEDYGYTFGSGTRLTVV.

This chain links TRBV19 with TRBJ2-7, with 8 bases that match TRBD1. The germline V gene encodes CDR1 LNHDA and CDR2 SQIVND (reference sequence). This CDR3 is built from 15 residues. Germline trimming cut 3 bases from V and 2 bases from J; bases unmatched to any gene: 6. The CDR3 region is CASSIGPGQAYEQYF. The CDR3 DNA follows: TGTGCCAGTAGTATCGGCCCGGGACAGGCCTACGAGCAGTACTTC.

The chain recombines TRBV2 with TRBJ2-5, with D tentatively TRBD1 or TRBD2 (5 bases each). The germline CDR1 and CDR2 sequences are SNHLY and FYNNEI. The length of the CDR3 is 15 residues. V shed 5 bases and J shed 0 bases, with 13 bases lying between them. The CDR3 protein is CASSYSGTDQETQYF. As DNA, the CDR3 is TGTGCCAGCAGTTACTCTGGGACGGACCAAGAGACCCAGTACTTC.

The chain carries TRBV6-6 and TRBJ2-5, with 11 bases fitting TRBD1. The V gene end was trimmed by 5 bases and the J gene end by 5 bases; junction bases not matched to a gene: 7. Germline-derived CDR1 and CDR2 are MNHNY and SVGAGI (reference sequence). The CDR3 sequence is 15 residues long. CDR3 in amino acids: CASSDGQGAGETQYF. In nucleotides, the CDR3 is TGTGCCAGCAGTGACGGACAGGGGGCAGGGGAGACCCAGTACTTC.

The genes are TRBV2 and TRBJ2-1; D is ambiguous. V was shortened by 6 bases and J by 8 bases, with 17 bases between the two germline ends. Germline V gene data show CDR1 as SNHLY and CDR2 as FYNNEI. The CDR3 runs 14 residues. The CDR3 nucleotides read TGTGCCAGCAGCCAAGATGCGGCCTCGGATGAGCAGTTCTTC. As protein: CASSQDAASDEQFF.

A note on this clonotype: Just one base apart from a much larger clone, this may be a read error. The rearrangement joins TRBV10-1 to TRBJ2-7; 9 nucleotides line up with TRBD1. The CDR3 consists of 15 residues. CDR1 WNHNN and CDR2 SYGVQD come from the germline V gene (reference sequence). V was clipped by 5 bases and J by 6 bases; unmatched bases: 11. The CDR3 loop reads CASSNGTGSSFEQYF. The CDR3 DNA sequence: TGCGCCAGCAGTAATGGGACAGGGAGCTCGTTCGAGCAGTACTTC.

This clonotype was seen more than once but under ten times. The CDR3 DNA sequence: TGCAGTGCTAGAGAGAAGGACGGCGCCTACGAGCAGTACTTC. This codes for CSAREKDGAYEQYF. The chain employs TRBV20-1 and TRBJ2-7; D call uncertain. The germline CDR1 and CDR2 sequences are DFQATT and SNEGSKA (reference sequence). The V end lost 0 bases, the J end lost 2 bases, and 11 bases lay between the germline ends. The CDR3 is made up of 14 amino acids.

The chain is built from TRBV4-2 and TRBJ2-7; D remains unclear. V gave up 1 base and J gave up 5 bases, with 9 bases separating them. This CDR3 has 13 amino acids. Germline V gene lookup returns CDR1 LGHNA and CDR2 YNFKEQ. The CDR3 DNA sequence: TGTGCCAGCAGCCAAGTTAGATGGCACGAGCAGTACTTC. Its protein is CASSQVRWHEQYF.

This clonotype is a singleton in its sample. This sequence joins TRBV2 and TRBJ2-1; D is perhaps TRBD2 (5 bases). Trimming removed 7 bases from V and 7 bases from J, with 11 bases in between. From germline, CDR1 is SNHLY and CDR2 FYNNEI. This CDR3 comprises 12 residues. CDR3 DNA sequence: TGTGCCAGCACCCGTACGGGGAATGAGCAGTTCTTC. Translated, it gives CASTRTGNEQFF.

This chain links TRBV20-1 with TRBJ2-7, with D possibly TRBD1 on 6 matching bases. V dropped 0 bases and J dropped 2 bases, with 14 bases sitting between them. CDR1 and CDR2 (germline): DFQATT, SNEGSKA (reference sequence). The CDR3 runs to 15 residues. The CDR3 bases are TGCAGTGCTAGAGATAGGCAGGGGCTTGCCTACGAGCAGTACTTC. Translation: CSARDRQGLAYEQYF.

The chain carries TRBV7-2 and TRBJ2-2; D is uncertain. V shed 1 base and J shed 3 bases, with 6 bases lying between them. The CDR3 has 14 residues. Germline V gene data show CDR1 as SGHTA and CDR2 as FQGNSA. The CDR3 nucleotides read TGTGCCAGCAGCTTAGTCGCTGACACCGGGGAGCTGTTTTTT. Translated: CASSLVADTGELFF.

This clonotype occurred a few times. DNA for the CDR3: TGTGCCAGCAGCTTAGGCGGGTCTCACAATGAGCAGTTCTTC. Residues: CASSLGGSHNEQFF. This chain connects TRBV7-6 to TRBJ2-1; possibly TRBD2 for D (5 bases). Germline loops: CDR1 SGHVS, CDR2 FNYEAQ. V lost 1 base, J lost 5 bases, and 9 bases lay in between. This CDR3 contains 14 residues. Filled out from reference TRBV7-6 and TRBJ2-1, the complete variable domain reads GAGVSQSPRYKVTKRGQDVALRCDPISGHVSLYWYRQALGQGPEFLTYFNYEAQQDKSGLPNDRFSAERPEGSISTLTIQRTEQRDSAMYRCASSLGGSHNEQFFGPGTRLTVL.

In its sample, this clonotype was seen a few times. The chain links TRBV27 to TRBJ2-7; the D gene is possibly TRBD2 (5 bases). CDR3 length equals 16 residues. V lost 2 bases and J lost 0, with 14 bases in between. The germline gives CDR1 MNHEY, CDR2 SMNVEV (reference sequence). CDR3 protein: CASSLDPERLSYEQYF. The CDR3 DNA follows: TGTGCCAGCAGTTTAGACCCGGAGCGGCTCTCCTACGAGCAGTACTTC.

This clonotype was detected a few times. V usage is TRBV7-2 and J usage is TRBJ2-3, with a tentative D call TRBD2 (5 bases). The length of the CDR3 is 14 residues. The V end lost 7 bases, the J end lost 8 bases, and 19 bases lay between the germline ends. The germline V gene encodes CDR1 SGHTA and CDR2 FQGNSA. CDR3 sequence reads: CASTQFRTSGTQYF. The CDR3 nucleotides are TGTGCCAGCACCCAGTTTAGGACGAGCGGTACGCAGTATTTT.

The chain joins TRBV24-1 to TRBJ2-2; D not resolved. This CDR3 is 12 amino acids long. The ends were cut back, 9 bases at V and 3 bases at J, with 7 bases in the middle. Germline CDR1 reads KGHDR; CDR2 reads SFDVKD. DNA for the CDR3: TGTGCCACCCGACACCACACCGGGGAGCTGTTTTTT. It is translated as CATRHHTGELFF.

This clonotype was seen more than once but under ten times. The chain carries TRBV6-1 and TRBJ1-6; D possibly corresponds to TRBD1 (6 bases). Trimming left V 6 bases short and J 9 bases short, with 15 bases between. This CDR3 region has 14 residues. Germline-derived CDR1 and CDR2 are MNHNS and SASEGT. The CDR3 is CASSETGSFSPLHF. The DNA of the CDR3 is TGTGCCAGCAGCGAAACAGGGTCGTTTTCACCCCTCCACTTT.

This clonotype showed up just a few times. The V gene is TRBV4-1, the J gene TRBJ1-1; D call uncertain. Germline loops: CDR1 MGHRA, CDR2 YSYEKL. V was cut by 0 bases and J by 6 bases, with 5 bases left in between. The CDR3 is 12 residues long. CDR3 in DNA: TGCGCCAGCAGCCAAGACGGGGCTGAAGCTTTCTTT. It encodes CASSQDGAEAFF.

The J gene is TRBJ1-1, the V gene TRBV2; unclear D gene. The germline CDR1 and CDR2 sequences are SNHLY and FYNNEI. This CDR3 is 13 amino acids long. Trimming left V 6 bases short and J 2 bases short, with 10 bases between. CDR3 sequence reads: CASSQNSNTEAFF. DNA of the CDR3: TGTGCCAGCAGCCAAAACAGTAACACTGAAGCTTTCTTT.

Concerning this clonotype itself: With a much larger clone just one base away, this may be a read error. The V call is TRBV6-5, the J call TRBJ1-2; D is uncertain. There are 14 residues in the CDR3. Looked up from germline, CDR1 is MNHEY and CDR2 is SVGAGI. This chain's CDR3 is CASSEEETVYGCTF. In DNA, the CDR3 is TGTGCCAGCAGTGAAGAGGAGACGGTGTATGGCTGCACCTTC.